This T cell receptor beta chain is drawn from a study of shared clonotypes between healthy human individuals. Turning to the study itself: Donors consisted of two women and a few men between 18 and 49. Study-wide findings and caveats: Some naive CD4 clonotypes, around 5%, turned up in common across several donors.

Clones were read by immunoSEQ multiplex PCR, and TCRdb kept only the in-frame ones, dropping some. The sample has about 2 million clones, roughly 94% seen once. The CDR3 contains 15 residues. Germline-derived CDR1 and CDR2 are LNHDA and SQIVND (reference sequence). V was shortened by 3 bases and J by 0 bases, with 9 bases between the two germline ends. In its sample, this clone was seen a few times. Its antigen remains unidentified. At the DNA level, this CDR3 is encoded by other sequences in the same sample as well. Positively selected for CCR7, the CD45RO-negative cells used as naive CD8 cells excluded terminally differentiated effector memory CD45RA+ cells.

The TCR comes from a man younger than 35 in good health. J is TRBJ1-5 and V is TRBV19; D is unclear. Sequenced input: naive CD8+ T cells sorted from blood. CDR3 nucleotides: TGTGCCAGTAGTATGGACGGTGATAGCAATCAGCCCCAGCATTTT. It encodes CASSMDGDSNQPQHF.